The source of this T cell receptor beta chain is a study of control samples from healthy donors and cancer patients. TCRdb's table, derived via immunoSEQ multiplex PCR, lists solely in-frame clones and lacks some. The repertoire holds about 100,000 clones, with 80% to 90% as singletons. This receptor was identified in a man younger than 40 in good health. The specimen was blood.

CDR3 DNA sequence: TGTGCCAGCAGTTCGGGACAGGGGTCCTACGAGCAGTACTTC. It encodes CASSSGQGSYEQYF. This chain connects TRBV27 to TRBJ2-7; 10 nucleotides agree with TRBD1. The CDR3 runs 14 residues. Germline CDR1 is MNHEY and CDR2 is SMNVEV (reference sequence). The J segment lost 1 base and the V segment lost 4 bases, leaving 1 base of the junction unmatched.